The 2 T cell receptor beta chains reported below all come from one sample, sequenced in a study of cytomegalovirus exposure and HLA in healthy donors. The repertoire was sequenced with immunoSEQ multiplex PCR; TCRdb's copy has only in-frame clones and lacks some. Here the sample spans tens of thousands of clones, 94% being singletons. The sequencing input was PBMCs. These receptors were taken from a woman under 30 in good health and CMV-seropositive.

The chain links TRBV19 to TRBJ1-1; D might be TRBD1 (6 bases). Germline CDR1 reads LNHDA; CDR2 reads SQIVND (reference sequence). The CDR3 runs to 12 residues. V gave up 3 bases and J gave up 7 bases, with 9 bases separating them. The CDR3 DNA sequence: TGTGCCAGTAGTATTCAGGGGCTTGAAGCTTTCTTT. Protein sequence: CASSIQGLEAFF.

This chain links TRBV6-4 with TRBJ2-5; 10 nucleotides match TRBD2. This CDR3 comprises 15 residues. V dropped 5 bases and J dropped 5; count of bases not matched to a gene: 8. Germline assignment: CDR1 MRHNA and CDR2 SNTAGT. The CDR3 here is CASSRTSGQPETQYF. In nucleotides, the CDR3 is TGTGCCAGCAGTAGGACTAGCGGCCAACCGGAGACCCAGTACTTC.